What follows describes a single TCR beta chain. The antigen is not known. The sample comes from a study of response to subunit inactivated influenza vaccine. Broader study findings: New T cells are recruited in small numbers by each seasonal influenza vaccination, according to the authors' suggestion.

CDR1 and CDR2 from the germline V gene are LGHNA and YSLEER. V was pared by 1 base and J by 4 bases, with 17 bases between. CDR3 length: 16 residues. TCRdb independently ran MiXCR on the RT-PCR reads; one entry per CDR3 protein. This table has about 780,000 distinct CDR3 sequences, approximately 17% appearing once. The clonotype comes from a man between 50 and 59 years old who received an inactivated influenza vaccine. The sample consisted of PBMCs from blood, taken 4 to 6 days after vaccination. The gene calls are TRBV4-3 and TRBJ2-7, with no clear D. In DNA form, the CDR3 reads TGCGCCAGCAGCCAAGGTGTAGCCAGGATAGAATACGAGCAGTACTTC. This gives the protein CASSQGVARIEYEQYF.